One and the same sample provided the 17 T cell receptor beta chains below, sequenced in a study of CD8+ T cells in alopecia areata. The study sorted pooled cutaneous lymph node cells by CD4, CD8alpha, NKG2D, NKG2ACE and other markers. RNA was isolated and reverse transcribed to cDNA, the sequencing template. Some clones are missing from TCRdb's copy, which holds only in-frame ones; the method was immunoSEQ multiplex PCR. The sample presents roughly 260,000 clones, none singletons. Sequencing used CD4+ T cells sorted from a lymph node. Source of these receptors: a C3H/HeJ mouse with alopecia areata. The MHC haplotype recorded for the strain is H2-k.

This clone was detected only a few times. Mouse gene names and germline throughout. The read is 4 residues too short to cover the CDR3 end, so that end is filled in from the germline J gene. The chain has TRBV5 and TRBJ1-1, with unresolved D. The CDR3 runs to 15 residues. CDR1 and CDR2 (germline): LGHNA, YNLKQL (reference sequence). V was trimmed by 1 base and J by 0 bases, leaving 9 bases between them. Here the CDR3 reads CASSQAPGANTEVFF. The part of the CDR3 DNA that was read is TGTGCCAGCAGCCAAGCCCCAGGAGCAAACACA.

This clone was recorded a few times. The germline and genes are mouse ones. Sequencing ends 4 residues short of the CDR3 end; the germline J gene provides the rest. In the same sample, other DNA sequences code for this CDR3. The chain uses TRBV1 and TRBJ2-7, with D maybe TRBD1 (5 bases). The CDR3 length is 15 residues. V was pared by 0 bases and J by 0 bases, with 9 bases between. The V gene's germline CDR1 is NSQYPW and CDR2 LRSPGD (reference sequence). The sequenced CDR3 bases are TGCACCTGCAGTGCAGAAGCAGGGAGCTCCTAT. Protein sequence: CTCSAEAGSSY. The full CDR3 reads CTCSAEAGSSYEQYF.

This clone showed up just a few times. Germline and genes here are mouse. Read sequence stops 4 residues before the CDR3 end, and the germline J gene provides the missing end. This chain uses TRBV1 with TRBJ2-5, with D perhaps TRBD2 (5 bases). From germline, CDR1 is NSQYPW and CDR2 LRSPGD (reference sequence). The CDR3 is made up of 14 amino acids. The sequenced CDR3 bases are TGCACCTGCAGTGCAGATGGGGAGAAAGAC. Amino acids: CTCSADGEKD. The entire CDR3 is CTCSADGEKDTQYF.

This clone was counted many times. The gene symbols are mouse symbols. The CDR3 end falls 4 residues outside the read, so it is completed with the germline J gene. The gene calls are TRBV17 and TRBJ2-1; maybe TRBD1 (5 bases). V gave up 1 base and J gave up 2 bases, with 15 bases separating them. The germline V gene has CDR1 MNHDT and CDR2 YYDKIL. The CDR3 extends over 17 amino acids. The CDR3 loop reads CASSRALGQGDYAEQFF. CDR3 DNA (partial): TGTGCTAGCAGTAGAGCCCTCGGGCAGGGAGACTATGCT.

In regard to this clone: Mouse names are used for the genes. From the germline J gene comes the end of the CDR3, since the read stops 4 residues before it. Other DNA sequences in this specimen translate into the identical CDR3. The chain couples TRBV31 to TRBJ2-1; 11 bases fit TRBD2. After removal of 0 bases from V and 6 bases from J, the junction contained 1 base not matched to a gene. Looked up from germline, CDR1 is GKSSPN and CDR2 is SITVG. This CDR3 region has 14 residues. The CDR3: CAWSLGTGGAEQFF. Partial CDR3 DNA: TGTGCCTGGAGTCTCGGGACTGGGGGTGCT.

This clone turned up a few times. The gene names here belong to mouse. Sequencing ends 4 residues short of the CDR3 end; the germline J gene provides the rest. Other DNA sequences within the sample encode an identical CDR3. This chain uses TRBV5 with TRBJ2-5, with a weak D call TRBD1 (5 bases). In germline, CDR1 is LGHNA, CDR2 YNLKQL (reference sequence). V shed 2 bases and J shed 3 bases, with 6 bases lying between them. CDR3 length: 13 residues. The part of the CDR3 DNA that was read is TGTGCCAGCAGCCAAAGGGGACAAGAC. Translated, it gives CASSQRGQD. The complete CDR3 protein is CASSQRGQDTQYF.

This clone turned up a few times. Gene names and germline match the mouse. Read sequence stops 4 residues before the CDR3 end, and the germline J gene provides the missing end. The V and J genes are TRBV31 and TRBJ2-7; 11 bases fit TRBD2. The germline V gene has CDR1 GKSSPN and CDR2 SITVG. V trimming: 2 bases; J trimming: 0 bases; junction bases outside the gene matches: 6. The CDR3 runs 16 residues. The CDR3 loop is CAWSSRLGGFSYEQYF. The DNA read from the CDR3 is TGTGCCTGGAGTTCGCGACTGGGGGGGTTCTCCTAT.

This clone was observed a few times. The gene symbols are mouse symbols. Read coverage stops 4 residues before the CDR3 terminus; the germline J gene supplies the remainder. The J gene is TRBJ2-5, the V gene TRBV17; 8 bases match TRBD2. CDR3 length: 14 residues. Germline V gene sequence: CDR1 MNHDT, CDR2 YYDKIL. The sequenced CDR3 bases are TGTGCTAGCAGTAGGGCTGGGGGGCGTGAC. This sequence encodes CASSRAGGRD. The CDR3 reads in full as CASSRAGGRDTQYF.

In its sample, this clone was seen many times. Mouse names are used for the genes. The read terminates 4 residues ahead of where the CDR3 ends, so the germline J gene completes it. V and J are TRBV17 and TRBJ2-3; TRBD1 matches at 11 bases. The J segment lost 2 bases and the V segment lost 3 bases, leaving 4 bases of the junction unmatched. This CDR3 has 16 residues. The germline CDR1 and CDR2 sequences are MNHDT and YYDKIL. The sequenced CDR3 bases are TGTGCTAGCAGTAGTGGACAGGGGGCGCATGCAGAA. This translates into CASSSGQGAHAE. The complete CDR3 protein is CASSSGQGAHAETLYF.

This clone was found many times. Genes here carry mouse names. With the read ending 4 residues before the CDR3 end, the germline J gene is used to fill in that end. The chain combines TRBV1 with TRBJ1-1; D remains ambiguous. Germline CDR1 is NSQYPW and CDR2 is LRSPGD (reference sequence). This CDR3 has 11 amino acids. The CDR3: CTCSADGEVFF. The CDR3 DNA, read in part, is TGCACCTGCAGTGCAGATGGA.

This clone was seen a handful of times. Germline and genes here are mouse. The CDR3 is cut off 4 residues early in the read; its end comes from the germline J gene. The chain recombines TRBV19 with TRBJ2-7; D may be TRBD1 (5 bases). Germline V CDR1 and CDR2: FNHDT, SITEND (reference sequence). The CDR3 is made up of 13 amino acids. Trimming left V 0 bases short and J 2 bases short, with 6 bases between. CDR3: CASSIARAYEQYF. The sequenced part of the CDR3 DNA is TGTGCCAGCAGTATAGCCAGGGCCTAT.

Notes on this clone: The genes and germline here are from mouse. The read halts 4 residues ahead of the CDR3 end, with the missing end drawn from the germline J gene. The V gene is TRBV13-3, the J gene TRBJ2-7; 9 bases align to TRBD2. The CDR3 has 14 residues. Germline V gene lookup returns CDR1 NNHDY and CDR2 SYVADS. J lost 1 base, V lost 5 bases, and 4 bases had no gene match. The sequenced part of the CDR3 DNA is TGTGCCAGCAGAGGCTGGGGGGGTTCCTAT. Amino acid sequence: CASRGWGGSY. The full CDR3 protein reads CASRGWGGSYEQYF.

This clone was counted between two and nine times. Gene names refer to mouse genes. The DNA read from the CDR3 is TGTGCCAGCAGTGTCGACATGAATAATTCGCCC. It specifies CASSVDMNNSP. The entire CDR3 sequence reads CASSVDMNNSPLYF. The V call is TRBV13-1, the J call TRBJ1-6; no clear D gene. The CDR3 end is not reached by the read, which stops 3 residues before it; the germline J gene fills it in. TRBJ1-6 is recorded as an ORF, its role being uncertain. The CDR3 runs to 14 residues. Germline CDR1 reads NSHNY; CDR2 reads SYGAGN. With 3 bases removed from V and 5 bases from J, the gap between germline ends came to 9 bases.

To note about this clone: Mouse gene names apply. The read terminates 3 residues ahead of where the CDR3 ends, so the germline J gene completes it. The chain joins TRBV5 to TRBJ1-6; the D is unclear. TRBJ1-6 is designated an ORF whose function remains uncertain. Trimming pared 0 bases from V and 0 bases from J, leaving 6 bases between. There are 16 residues in the CDR3. Looked up from germline, CDR1 is LGHNA and CDR2 is YNLKQL (reference sequence). CDR3 sequence: CASSQELVSYNSPLYF. The sequenced part of the CDR3 DNA is TGTGCCAGCAGCCAAGAACTGGTTTCCTATAATTCGCCC.

Points on this clone: Genes and germline come from the mouse. The read finishes 4 residues shy of the CDR3 end, and the germline J gene is used to complete it. The genes are TRBV17 and TRBJ2-2, with D maybe TRBD1 (6 bases). The germline CDR1 and CDR2 sequences are MNHDT and YYDKIL. The CDR3 loop spans 16 amino acids. Trimming took 3 bases from V and 0 from J, leaving 11 bases between them. CDR3 DNA, as far as it was read: TGTGCTAGCAGTAGGAGTCCAGGGGCAAACACCGGG. Translation gives CASSRSPGANTG. The full CDR3 sequence reads CASSRSPGANTGQLYF.

Only a few counts were recorded for this clone. The gene symbols are mouse symbols. The CDR3 goes on 4 residues after the read ends, and that part is filled in from the germline J gene. The chain recombines TRBV1 with TRBJ2-3, with D maybe TRBD1 (6 bases). Germline V gene sequence: CDR1 NSQYPW, CDR2 LRSPGD (reference sequence). The CDR3 sequence is 13 residues long. CDR3 bases read: TGCACCTGCAGCCCCGGGACAAAAGAA. Amino acid sequence: CTCSPGTKE. The CDR3 in full is CTCSPGTKETLYF.

About this clone: The gene symbols are mouse symbols. The missing CDR3 end, 4 residues past where the read stops, is filled in from the germline J gene. Distinct nucleotide sequences in the sample also encode this CDR3. The rearrangement uses TRBV5 and TRBJ2-5; no clear D gene. Germline-derived CDR1 and CDR2 are LGHNA and YNLKQL (reference sequence). Trimming took off 3 bases at V and 0 bases at J, with 4 bases between the two ends. The CDR3 loop spans 13 amino acids. This chain's CDR3 is CASSQTNQDTQYF. The CDR3 DNA, read in part, is TGTGCCAGCAGCCAGACAAACCAAGAC.